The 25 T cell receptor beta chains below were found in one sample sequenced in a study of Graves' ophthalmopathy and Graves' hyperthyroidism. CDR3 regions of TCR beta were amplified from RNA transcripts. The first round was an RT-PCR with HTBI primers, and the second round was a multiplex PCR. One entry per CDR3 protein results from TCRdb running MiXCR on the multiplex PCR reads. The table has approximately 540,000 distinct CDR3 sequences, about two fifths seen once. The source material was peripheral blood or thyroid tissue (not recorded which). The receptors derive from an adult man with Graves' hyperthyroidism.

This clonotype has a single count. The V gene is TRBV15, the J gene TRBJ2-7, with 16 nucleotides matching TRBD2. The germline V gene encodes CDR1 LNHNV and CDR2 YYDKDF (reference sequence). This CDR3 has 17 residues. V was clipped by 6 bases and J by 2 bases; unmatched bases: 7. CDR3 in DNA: TGTGCCACCAGTGAATCCGGGACTAGCGGGAGGGCCTACGAGCAGTACTTC. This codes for CATSESGTSGRAYEQYF.

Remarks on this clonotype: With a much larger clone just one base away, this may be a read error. The CDR3 DNA is TGTGCCAGCTTATCCTTGGGACTGACGAACGCCGGGGAGCTGTTTTTT. Encoded protein: CASLSLGLTNAGELFF. The chain uses TRBV25-1 and TRBJ2-2; tentatively, D is TRBD2 (6 bases). This CDR3 has 16 amino acids. Germline V lookup: CDR1 MGHDK, CDR2 SYGVNS.

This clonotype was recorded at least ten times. Here the CDR3 reads CSARVIQAGDYGYTF. Here the CDR3 DNA reads TGCAGTGCTAGAGTCATCCAGGCAGGAGACTATGGCTACACCTTC. The chain carries TRBV20-1 and TRBJ1-2; D uncertain. CDR3 length: 15 residues. Germline V CDR1 and CDR2: DFQATT, SNEGSKA (reference sequence). Trimming pared 1 base from V and 3 bases from J, leaving 15 bases between.

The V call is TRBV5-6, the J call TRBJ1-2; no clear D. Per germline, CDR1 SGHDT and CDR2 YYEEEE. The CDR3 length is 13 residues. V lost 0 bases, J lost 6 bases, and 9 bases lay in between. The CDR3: CASSLETPHGYTF. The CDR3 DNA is TGTGCCAGCAGCTTGGAGACACCTCATGGCTACACCTTC.

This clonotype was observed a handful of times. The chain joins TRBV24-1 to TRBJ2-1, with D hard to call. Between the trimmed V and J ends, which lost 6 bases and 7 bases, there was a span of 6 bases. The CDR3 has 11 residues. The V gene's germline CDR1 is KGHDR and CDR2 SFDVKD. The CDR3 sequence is CATSLGNEQFF. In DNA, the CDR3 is TGTGCCACCAGTCTAGGTAATGAGCAGTTCTTC.

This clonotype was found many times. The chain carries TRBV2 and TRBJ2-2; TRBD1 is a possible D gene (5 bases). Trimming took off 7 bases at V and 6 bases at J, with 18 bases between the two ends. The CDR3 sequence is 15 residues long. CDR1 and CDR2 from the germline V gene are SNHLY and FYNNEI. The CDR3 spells CASTDHWGGSGELFF. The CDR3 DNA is TGTGCCAGCACTGATCACTGGGGCGGTTCCGGGGAGCTGTTTTTT.

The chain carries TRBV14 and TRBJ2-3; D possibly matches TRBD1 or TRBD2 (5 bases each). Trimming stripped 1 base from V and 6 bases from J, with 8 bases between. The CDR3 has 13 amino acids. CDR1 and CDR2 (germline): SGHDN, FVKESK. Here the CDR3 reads CASSQGGADTQYF. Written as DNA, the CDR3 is TGTGCCAGCAGCCAAGGAGGGGCGGATACGCAGTATTTT.

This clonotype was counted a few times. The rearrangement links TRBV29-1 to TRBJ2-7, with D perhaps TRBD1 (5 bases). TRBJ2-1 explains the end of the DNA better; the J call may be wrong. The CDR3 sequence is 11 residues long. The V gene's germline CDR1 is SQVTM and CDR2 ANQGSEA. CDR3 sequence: CSVGRQGEQFF. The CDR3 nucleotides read TGCAGCGTTGGAAGGCAGGGTGAGCAGTTCTTC.

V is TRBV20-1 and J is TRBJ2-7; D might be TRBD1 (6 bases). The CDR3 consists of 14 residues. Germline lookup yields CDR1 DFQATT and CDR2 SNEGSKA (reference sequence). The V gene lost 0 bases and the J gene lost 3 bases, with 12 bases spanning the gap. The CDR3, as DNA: TGCAGTGCTAGAGAGGTGACAGGCTTCTACGAGCAGTACTTC. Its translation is CSAREVTGFYEQYF.

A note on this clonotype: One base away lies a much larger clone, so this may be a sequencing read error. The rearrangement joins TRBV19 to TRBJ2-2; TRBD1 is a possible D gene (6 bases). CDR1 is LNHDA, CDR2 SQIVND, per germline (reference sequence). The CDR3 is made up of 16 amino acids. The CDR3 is CASSPNSGTSTGELLF. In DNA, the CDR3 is TGTGCCAGTAGTCCCAATTCCGGGACAAGCACCGGGGAGCTGCTTTTT.

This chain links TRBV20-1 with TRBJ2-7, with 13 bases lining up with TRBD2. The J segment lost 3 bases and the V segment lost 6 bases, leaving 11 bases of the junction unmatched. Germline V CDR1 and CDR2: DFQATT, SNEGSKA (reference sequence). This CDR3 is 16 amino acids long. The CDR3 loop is CSALPGLAGLYYEQYF. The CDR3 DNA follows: TGCAGTGCCTTGCCGGGACTAGCGGGACTGTACTACGAGCAGTACTTC.

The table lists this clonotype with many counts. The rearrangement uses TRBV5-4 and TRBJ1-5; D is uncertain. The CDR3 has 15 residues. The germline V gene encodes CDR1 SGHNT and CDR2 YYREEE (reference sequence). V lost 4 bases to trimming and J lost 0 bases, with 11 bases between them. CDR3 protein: CASSKDGNSNQPQHF. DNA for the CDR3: TGTGCCAGCAGCAAGGACGGCAATAGCAATCAGCCCCAGCATTTT.

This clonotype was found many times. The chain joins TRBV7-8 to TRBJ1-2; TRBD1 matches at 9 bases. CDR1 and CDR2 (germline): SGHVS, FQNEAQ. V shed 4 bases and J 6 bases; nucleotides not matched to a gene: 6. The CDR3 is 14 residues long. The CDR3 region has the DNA TGTGCCAGCAGCTCCCCCCGGGACAGGGATGGCTACACCTTC. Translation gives CASSSPRDRDGYTF.

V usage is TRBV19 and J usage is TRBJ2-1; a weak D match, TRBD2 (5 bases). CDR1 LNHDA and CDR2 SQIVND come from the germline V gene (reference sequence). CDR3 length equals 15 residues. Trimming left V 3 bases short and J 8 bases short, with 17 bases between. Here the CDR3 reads CASSIEWEKSHEQFF. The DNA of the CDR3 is TGTGCCAGTAGTATCGAGTGGGAGAAGTCCCATGAGCAGTTCTTC.

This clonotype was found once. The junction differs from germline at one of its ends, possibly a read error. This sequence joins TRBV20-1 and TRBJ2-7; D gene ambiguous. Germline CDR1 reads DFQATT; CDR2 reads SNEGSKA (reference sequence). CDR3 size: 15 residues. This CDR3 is CSARDRIGLTYEQYF. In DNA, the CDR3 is TGCAGTGCTAGAGATAGGATAGGCCTCACCTATGAGCAGTACTTC.

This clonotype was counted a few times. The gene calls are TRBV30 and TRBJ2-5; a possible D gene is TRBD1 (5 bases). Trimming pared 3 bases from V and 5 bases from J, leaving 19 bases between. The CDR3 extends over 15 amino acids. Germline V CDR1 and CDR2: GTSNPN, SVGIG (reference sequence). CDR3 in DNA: TGTGCCTGGAGGGACCGGACCAGCCCAGGGGAGACCCAGTACTTC. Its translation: CAWRDRTSPGETQYF. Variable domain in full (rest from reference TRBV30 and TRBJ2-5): SQTIHQWPATLVQPVGSPLSLECTVEGTSNPNLYWYRQAAGRGLQLLFYSVGIGQISSEVPQNLSASRPQDRQFILSSKKLLLSDSGFYLCAWRDRTSPGETQYFGPGTRLLVL.

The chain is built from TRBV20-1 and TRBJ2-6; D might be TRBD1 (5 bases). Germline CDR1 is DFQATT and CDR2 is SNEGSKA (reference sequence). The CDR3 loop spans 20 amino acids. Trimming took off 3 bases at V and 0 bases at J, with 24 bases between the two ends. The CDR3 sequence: CSARTLETAPLSSGANVLTF. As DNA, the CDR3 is TGCAGTGCTAGGACGTTAGAGACAGCGCCCCTTAGCTCTGGGGCCAACGTCCTGACTTTC.

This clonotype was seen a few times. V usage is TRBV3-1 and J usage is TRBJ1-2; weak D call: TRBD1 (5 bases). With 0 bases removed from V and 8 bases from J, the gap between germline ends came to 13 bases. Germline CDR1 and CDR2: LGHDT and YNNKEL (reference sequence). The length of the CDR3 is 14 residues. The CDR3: CASSQDPRRVGYTF. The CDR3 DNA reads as TGTGCCAGCAGCCAAGATCCCCGCAGGGTCGGCTACACCTTC. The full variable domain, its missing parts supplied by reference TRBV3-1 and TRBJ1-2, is DTAVSQTPKYLVTQMGNDKSIKCEQNLGHDTMYWYKQDSKKFLKIMFSYNNKELIINETVPNRFSPKSPDKAHLNLHINSLELGDSAVYFCASSQDPRRVGYTFGSGTRLTVV.

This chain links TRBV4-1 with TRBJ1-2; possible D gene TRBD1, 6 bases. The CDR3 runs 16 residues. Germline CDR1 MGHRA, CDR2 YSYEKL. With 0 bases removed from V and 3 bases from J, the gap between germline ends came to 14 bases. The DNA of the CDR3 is TGCGCCAGCAGCCAAGATGAGGCAGAGGGGGACTATGGCTACACCTTC. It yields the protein CASSQDEAEGDYGYTF.

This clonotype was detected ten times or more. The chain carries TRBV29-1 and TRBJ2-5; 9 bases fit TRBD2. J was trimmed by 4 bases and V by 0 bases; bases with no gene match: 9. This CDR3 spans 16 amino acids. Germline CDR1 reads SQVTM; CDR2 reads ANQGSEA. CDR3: CSVEDQGSGRGETQYF. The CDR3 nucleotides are TGCAGCGTTGAAGATCAAGGTAGCGGGAGAGGAGAGACCCAGTACTTC. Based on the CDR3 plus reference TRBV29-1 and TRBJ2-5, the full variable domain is SAVISQKPSRDICQRGTSLTIQCQVDSQVTMMFWYRQQPGQSLTLIATANQGSEATYESGFVIDKFPISRPNLTFSTLTVSNMSPEDSSIYLCSVEDQGSGRGETQYFGPGTRLLVL.

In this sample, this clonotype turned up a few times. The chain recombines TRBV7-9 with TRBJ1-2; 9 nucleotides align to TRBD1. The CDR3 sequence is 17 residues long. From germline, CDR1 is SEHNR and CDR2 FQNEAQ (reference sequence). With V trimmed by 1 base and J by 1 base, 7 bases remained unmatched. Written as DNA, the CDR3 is TGTGCCAGCAGCTTAGGAGGGACAGGGAGATTTAACTATGGCTACACCTTC. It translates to CASSLGGTGRFNYGYTF.

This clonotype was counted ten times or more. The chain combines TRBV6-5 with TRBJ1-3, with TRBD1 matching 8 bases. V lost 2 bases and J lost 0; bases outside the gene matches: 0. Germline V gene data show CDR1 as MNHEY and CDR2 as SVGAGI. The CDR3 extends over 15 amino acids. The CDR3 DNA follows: TGTGCCAGCAGTTACGGGACAGGCTCTGGAAACACCATATATTTT. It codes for CASSYGTGSGNTIYF.

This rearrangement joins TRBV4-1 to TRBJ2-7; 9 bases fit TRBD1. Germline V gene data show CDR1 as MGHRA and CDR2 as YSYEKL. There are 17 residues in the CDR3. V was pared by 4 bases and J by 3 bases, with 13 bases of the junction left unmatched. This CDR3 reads CASSPYPRDRDDYEQYF. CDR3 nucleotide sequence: TGCGCCAGCAGCCCCTACCCCCGGGACAGGGATGACTACGAGCAGTACTTC.

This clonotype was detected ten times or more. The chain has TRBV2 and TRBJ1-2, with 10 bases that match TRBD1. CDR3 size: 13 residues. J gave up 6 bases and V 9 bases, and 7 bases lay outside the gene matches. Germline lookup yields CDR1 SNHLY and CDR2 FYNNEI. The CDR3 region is CASRDRGKDGYTF. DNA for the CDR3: TGTGCCAGTCGGGACAGGGGTAAGGATGGCTACACCTTC. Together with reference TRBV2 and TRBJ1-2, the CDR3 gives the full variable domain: EPEVTQTPSHQVTQMGQEVILRCVPISNHLYFYWYRQILGQKVEFLVSFYNNEISEKSEIFDDQFSVERPDGSNFTLKIRSTKLEDSAMYFCASRDRGKDGYTFGSGTRLTVV.

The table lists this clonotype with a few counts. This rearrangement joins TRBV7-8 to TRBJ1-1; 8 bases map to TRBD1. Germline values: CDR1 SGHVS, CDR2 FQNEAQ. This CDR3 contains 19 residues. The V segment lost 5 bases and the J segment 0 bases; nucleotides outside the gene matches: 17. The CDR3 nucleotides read TGTGCCAGCAGCGCTGGGACCCCGGGACAGGTTTTCTTGAACACTGAAGCTTTCTTT. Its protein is CASSAGTPGQVFLNTEAFF.